Sequencing of this T cell receptor beta chain was carried out in a study of PD-1 blockade in classical Hodgkin lymphoma. Study details: Administration of nivolumab to patients was at 3 mg/kg intravenously every 2 weeks.

This clone was detected once. Its specificity is not known. Study-wide points: Lower baseline TCR diversity marked trial partial responders and progressors.

The method was immunoSEQ multiplex PCR; TCRdb's version includes in-frame clones alone and lacks a portion of them. The sample yields around 100,000 clones, 85% to 90% seen once. The CDR3 contains 13 residues. V lost 5 bases and J lost 6, with 11 bases in between. The germline V gene encodes CDR1 SGHTA and CDR2 FQGTGA. Brentuximab vedotin exposure varied, and every patient relapsed after autologous stem cell transplantation. The clonotype originates from a human donor with classical Hodgkin lymphoma. The V call is TRBV7-3, the J call TRBJ2-1; no clear D. The material sequenced was peripheral blood mononuclear cells (PBMCs), taken before the second cycle of nivolumab. CDR3 sequence (DNA): TGTGCCAGCAGCCCAAGGGCAGGCAATGAGCAGTTCTTC. This gives the protein CASSPRAGNEQFF. Combining the CDR3 with reference TRBV7-3 and TRBJ2-1 gives the whole variable domain GAGVSQTPSNKVTEKGKYVELRCDPISGHTALYWYRQSLGQGPEFLIYFQGTGAADDSGLPNDRFFAVRPEGSVSTLKIQRTERGDSAVYLCASSPRAGNEQFFGPGTRLTVL.